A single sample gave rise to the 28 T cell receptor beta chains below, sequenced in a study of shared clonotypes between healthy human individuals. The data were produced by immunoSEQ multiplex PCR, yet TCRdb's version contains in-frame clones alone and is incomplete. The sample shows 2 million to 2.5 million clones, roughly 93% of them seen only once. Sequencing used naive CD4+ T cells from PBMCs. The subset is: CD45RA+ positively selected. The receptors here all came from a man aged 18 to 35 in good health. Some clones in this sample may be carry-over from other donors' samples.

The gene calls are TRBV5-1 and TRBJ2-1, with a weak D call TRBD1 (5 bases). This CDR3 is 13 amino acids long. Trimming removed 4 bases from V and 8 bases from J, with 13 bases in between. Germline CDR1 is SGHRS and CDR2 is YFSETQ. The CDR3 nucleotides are TGCGCCAGCAGCAACCAGGGATCTGATGAGCAGTTCTTC. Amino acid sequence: CASSNQGSDEQFF.

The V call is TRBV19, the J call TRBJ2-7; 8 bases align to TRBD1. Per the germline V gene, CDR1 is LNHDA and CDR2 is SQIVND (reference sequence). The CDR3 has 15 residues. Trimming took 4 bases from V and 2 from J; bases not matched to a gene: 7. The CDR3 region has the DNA TGTGCCAGTAGTACTCGGACAGGGCTGACCTACGAGCAGTACTTC. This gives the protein CASSTRTGLTYEQYF.

This CDR3 is CASRLRGYNTEAFF. The DNA of the CDR3 is TGTGCCAGCAGATTGCGGGGCTACAACACTGAAGCTTTCTTT. V is TRBV14 and J is TRBJ1-1; tentatively, D is TRBD1 (5 bases). CDR1 is SGHDN and CDR2 is FVKESK in the germline V gene. The V end was cut by 6 bases, the J end by 2 bases, with 13 bases between. The CDR3 covers 14 residues.

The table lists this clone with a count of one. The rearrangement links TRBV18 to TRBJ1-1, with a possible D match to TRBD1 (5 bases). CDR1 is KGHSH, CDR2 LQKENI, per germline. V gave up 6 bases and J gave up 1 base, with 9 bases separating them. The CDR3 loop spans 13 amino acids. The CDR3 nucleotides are TGTGCCAGCTCGTCGACAGAGAACACTGAAGCTTTCTTT. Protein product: CASSSTENTEAFF.

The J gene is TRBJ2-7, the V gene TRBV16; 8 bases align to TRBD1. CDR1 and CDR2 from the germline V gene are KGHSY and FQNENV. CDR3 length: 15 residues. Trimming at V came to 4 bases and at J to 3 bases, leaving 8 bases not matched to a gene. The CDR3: CASSLLAGGYYEQYF. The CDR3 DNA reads TGTGCCAGCAGCCTTCTTGCAGGGGGCTACTACGAGCAGTACTTC.

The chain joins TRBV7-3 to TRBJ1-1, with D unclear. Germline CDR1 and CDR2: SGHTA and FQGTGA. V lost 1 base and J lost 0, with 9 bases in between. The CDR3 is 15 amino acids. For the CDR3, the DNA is TGTGCCAGCAGCTTAAGTACCGGGATGAACACTGAAGCTTTCTTT. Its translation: CASSLSTGMNTEAFF.

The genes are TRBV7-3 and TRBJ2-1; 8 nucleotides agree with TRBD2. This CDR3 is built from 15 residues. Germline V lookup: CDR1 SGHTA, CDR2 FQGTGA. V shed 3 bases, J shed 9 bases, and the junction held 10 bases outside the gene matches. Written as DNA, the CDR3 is TGTGCCAGCAGCTTCAGTCCGGGACTAGTAGGTGAGCAGTTCTTC. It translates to CASSFSPGLVGEQFF. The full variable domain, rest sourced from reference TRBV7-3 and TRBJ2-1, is GAGVSQTPSNKVTEKGKYVELRCDPISGHTALYWYRQSLGQGPEFLIYFQGTGAADDSGLPNDRFFAVRPEGSVSTLKIQRTERGDSAVYLCASSFSPGLVGEQFFGPGTRLTVL.

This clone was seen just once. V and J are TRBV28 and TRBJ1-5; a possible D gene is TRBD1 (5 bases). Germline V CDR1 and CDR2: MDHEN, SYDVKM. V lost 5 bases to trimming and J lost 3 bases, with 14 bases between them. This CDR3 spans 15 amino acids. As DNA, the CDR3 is TGTGCCAGCAGTACCGATGGGGCCGACAATCAGCCCCAGCATTTT. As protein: CASSTDGADNQPQHF.

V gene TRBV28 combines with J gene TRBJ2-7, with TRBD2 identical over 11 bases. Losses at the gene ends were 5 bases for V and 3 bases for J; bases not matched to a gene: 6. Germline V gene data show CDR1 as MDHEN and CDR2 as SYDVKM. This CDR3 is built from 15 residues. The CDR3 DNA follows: TGTGCCAGCAGTGGCGGTAGCGGGAGGGTCTACGAGCAGTACTTC. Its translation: CASSGGSGRVYEQYF. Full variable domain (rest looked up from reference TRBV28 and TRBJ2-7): DVKVTQSSRYLVKRTGEKVFLECVQDMDHENMFWYRQDPGLGLRLIYFSYDVKMKEKGDIPEGYSVSREKKERFSLILESASTNQTSMYLCASSGGSGRVYEQYFGPGTRLTVT.

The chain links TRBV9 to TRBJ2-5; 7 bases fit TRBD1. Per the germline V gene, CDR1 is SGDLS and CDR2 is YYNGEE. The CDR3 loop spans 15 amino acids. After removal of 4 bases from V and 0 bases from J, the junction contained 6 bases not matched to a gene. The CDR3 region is CASSTGTVYQETQYF. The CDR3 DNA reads TGTGCCAGCAGCACCGGGACAGTGTACCAAGAGACCCAGTACTTC.

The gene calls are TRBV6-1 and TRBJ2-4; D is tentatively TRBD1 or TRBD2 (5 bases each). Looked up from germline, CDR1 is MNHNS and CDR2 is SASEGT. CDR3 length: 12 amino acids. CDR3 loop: CAMGDAINIQYF. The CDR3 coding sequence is TGTGCAATGGGGGACGCGATAAACATTCAGTACTTC.

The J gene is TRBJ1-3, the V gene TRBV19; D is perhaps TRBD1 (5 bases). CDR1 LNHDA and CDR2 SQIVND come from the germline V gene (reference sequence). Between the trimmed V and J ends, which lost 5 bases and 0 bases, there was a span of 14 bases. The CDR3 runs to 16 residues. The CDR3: CASSGSRVSSGNTIYF. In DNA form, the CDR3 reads TGTGCCAGTAGTGGATCCAGGGTCAGCTCTGGAAACACCATATATTTT.

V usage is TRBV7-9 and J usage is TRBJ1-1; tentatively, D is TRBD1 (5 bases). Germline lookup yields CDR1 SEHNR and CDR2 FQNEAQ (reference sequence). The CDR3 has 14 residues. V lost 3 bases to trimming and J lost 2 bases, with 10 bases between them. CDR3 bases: TGTGCCAGCAGCTTCACGACAGTAAACACTGAAGCTTTCTTT. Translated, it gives CASSFTTVNTEAFF.

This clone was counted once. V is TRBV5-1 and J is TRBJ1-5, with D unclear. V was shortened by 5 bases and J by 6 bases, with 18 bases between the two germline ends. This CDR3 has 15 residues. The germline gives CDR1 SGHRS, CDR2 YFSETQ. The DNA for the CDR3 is TGCGCCAGCAGTTACGCGGGAGGAGAGAGTCAGCCCCAGCATTTT. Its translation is CASSYAGGESQPQHF.

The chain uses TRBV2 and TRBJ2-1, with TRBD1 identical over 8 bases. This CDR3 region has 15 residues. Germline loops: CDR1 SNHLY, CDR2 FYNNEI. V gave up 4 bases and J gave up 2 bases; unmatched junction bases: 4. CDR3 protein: CASSGRQGPYNEQFF. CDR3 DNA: TGTGCCAGCAGTGGAAGACAGGGGCCCTACAATGAGCAGTTCTTC.

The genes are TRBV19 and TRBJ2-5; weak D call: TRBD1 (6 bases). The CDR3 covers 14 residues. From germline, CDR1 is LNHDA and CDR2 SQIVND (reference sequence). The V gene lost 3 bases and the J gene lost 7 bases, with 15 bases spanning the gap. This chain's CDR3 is CASSMDSVVGTQYF. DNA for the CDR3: TGTGCCAGTAGTATGGACAGTGTGGTGGGGACCCAGTACTTC.

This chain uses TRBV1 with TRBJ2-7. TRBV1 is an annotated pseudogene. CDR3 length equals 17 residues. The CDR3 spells CTSSRGWGGGPSYEQYF. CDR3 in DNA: TGCACCAGCAGCCGCGGTTGGGGTGGGGGACCCTCCTACGAGCAGTACTTC.

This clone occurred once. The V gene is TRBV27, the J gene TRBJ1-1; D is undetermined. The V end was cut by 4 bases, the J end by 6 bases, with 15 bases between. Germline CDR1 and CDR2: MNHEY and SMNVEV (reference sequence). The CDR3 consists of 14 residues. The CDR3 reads CASSSDPRRAEAFF. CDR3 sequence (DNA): TGTGCCAGCAGTTCCGATCCTAGGAGGGCTGAAGCTTTCTTT.

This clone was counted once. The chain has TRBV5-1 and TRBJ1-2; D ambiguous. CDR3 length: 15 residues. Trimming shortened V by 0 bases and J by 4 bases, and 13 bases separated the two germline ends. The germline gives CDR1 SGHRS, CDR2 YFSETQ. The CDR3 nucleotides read TGCGCCAGCAGCTTGGGAGGCGGCTCCATCTATGGCTACACCTTC. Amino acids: CASSLGGGSIYGYTF.

CDR3 in DNA: TGTGCCAGCAGTGAGGGAGGGGGCAACTATGGCTACACCTTC. It is translated as CASSEGGGNYGYTF. The chain links TRBV2 to TRBJ1-2; 7 nucleotides line up with TRBD1. Germline CDR1 is SNHLY and CDR2 is FYNNEI. The CDR3 has 14 amino acids. With 3 bases clipped from V and 2 bases from J, the junction kept 3 bases outside the gene matches.

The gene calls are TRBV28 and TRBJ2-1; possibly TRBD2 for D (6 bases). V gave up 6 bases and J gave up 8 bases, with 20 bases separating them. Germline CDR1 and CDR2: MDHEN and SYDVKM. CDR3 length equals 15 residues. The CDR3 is CASRGGFWQGDEQFF. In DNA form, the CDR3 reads TGTGCCAGCAGGGGGGGTTTTTGGCAGGGAGATGAGCAGTTCTTC.

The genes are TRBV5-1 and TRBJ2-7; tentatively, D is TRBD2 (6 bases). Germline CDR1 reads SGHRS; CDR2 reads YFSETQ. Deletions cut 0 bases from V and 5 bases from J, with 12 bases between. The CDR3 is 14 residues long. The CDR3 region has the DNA TGCGCCAGCAGCTTGGTGGGGGGTTCCGACGAGCAGTACTTC. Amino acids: CASSLVGGSDEQYF. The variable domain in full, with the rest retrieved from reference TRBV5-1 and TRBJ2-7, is KAGVTQTPRYLIKTRGQQVTLSCSPISGHRSVSWYQQTPGQGLQFLFEYFSETQRNKGNFPGRFSGRQFSNSRSEMNVSTLELGDSALYLCASSLVGGSDEQYFGPGTRLTVT.

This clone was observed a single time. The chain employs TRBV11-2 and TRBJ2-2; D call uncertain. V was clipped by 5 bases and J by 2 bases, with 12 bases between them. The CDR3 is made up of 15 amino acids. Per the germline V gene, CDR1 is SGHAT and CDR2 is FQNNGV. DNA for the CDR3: TGTGCCAGCAGCGCCCCCCGGAGAAACACCGGGGAGCTGTTTTTT. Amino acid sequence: CASSAPRRNTGELFF.

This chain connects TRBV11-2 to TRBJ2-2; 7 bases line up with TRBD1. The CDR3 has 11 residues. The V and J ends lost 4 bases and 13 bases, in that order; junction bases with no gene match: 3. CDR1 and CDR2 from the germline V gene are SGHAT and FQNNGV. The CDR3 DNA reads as TGTGCCAGCAGCTATCGACAGGGGCTGTTTTTT. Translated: CASSYRQGLFF.

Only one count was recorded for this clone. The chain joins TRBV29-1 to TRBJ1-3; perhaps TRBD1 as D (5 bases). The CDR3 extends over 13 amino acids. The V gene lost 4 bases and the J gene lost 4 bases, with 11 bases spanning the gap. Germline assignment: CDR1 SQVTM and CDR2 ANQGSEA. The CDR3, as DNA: TGCAGCGTTGCACAGGTTGACGGAAACACCATATATTTT. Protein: CSVAQVDGNTIYF.

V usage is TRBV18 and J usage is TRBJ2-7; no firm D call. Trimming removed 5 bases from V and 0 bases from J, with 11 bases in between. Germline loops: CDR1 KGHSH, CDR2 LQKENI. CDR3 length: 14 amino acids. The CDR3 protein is CASSNSLSSYEQYF. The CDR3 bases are TGTGCCAGCTCAAACAGCTTAAGCTCCTACGAGCAGTACTTC.

CDR3 in amino acids: CASARAGTGNLEQYF. CDR3 sequence (DNA): TGTGCCAGCGCCCGCGCCGGGACTGGGAACCTTGAGCAGTACTTC. The chain combines TRBV5-4 with TRBJ2-5; the D gene is possibly TRBD2 (6 bases). This CDR3 spans 15 amino acids. V was cut by 7 bases and J by 11 bases, with 27 bases left in between. Germline CDR1 SGHNT, CDR2 YYREEE (reference sequence).

CDR3 region: CASSYRTGETQYF. For the CDR3, the DNA is TGTGCCAGCAGCTACAGGACTGGCGAGACCCAGTACTTC. The V and J genes are TRBV7-8 and TRBJ2-5, with D perhaps assigned TRBD1 or TRBD2 (5 bases each). The CDR3 runs to 13 residues. V was shortened by 4 bases and J by 5 bases, with 11 bases between the two germline ends. CDR1 is SGHVS, CDR2 FQNEAQ, per germline. Drawing the rest from reference TRBV7-8 and TRBJ2-5, the complete variable domain is GAGVSQSPRYKVAKRGQDVALRCDPISGHVSLFWYQQALGQGPEFLTYFQNEAQLDKSGLPSDRFFAERPEGSVSTLKIQRTQQEDSAVYLCASSYRTGETQYFGPGTRLLVL.